These T cell receptor beta chains were read from a single sample in a study of T cells after yellow fever vaccination. TCRdb redid the calling of the 5' RACE reads with MiXCR, one entry per CDR3 protein. The sample consists of 450,000 to 650,000 distinct CDR3 sequences, about a fifth of them appearing once. The specimen was PBMCs, collected 20 to 25 days after the first yellow fever vaccination. Receptor source: a man younger than 35 who received the YFV17D yellow fever vaccine. The CDR3 runs from the conserved cysteine through the conserved F or W. The D gene is left open where the match is weak. Clone size appears in some rows only: once, few, many, or a class for an expanded clone.

TRBV20-1	few	NA	TRBJ2-2	CSARDLGAGGPTGELFF	TGCAGTGCTAGAGATTTAGGAGCCGGGGGCCCCACCGGGGAGCTGTTTTTT
TRBV20-1	few	NA	TRBJ1-6	CSANIRQDNSPLHF	TGCAGTGCTAATATAAGACAGGATAATTCACCCCTCCACTTT
TRBV4-1	NA	NA	TRBJ2-1	CASSQANPGYNEQFF	TGCGCCAGCAGCCAAGCGAATCCGGGCTACAATGAGCAGTTCTTC
TRBV10-3	NA	NA	TRBJ2-5	CAISEPGWVSETQYF	TGTGCCATCAGTGAGCCCGGTTGGGTTTCGGAGACCCAGTACTTC
TRBV7-9	few	NA	TRBJ1-5	CASSLTTDFSNQPQHF	TGTGCCAGCAGCCTAACCACCGACTTTAGCAATCAGCCCCAGCATTTT
TRBV5-1	many	TRBD1	TRBJ1-2	CASSIQGASYTF	TGCGCCAGCAGCATCCAGGGGGCGAGCTACACCTTC
TRBV5-4	NA	TRBD2	TRBJ2-2	CASSSLAGMNTGELFF	TGTGCCAGCAGCTCCTTAGCGGGGATGAACACCGGGGAGCTGTTTTTT
TRBV4-2	once	NA	TRBJ1-6	CASSNGGAGSPLHF	TGTGCCAGCAGTAATGGGGGGGCTGGATCACCCCTCCACTTT
TRBV29-1	NA	NA	TRBJ2-2	CSAQRGNTGELFF	TGCAGCGCCCAGAGGGGGAACACCGGGGAGCTGTTTTTT
TRBV7-2	few	TRBD2	TRBJ2-2	CASSLGEGYAGELFF	TGTGCCAGCAGCTTAGGGGAGGGATACGCCGGGGAGCTGTTTTTT
TRBV18	few	TRBD2	TRBJ2-5	CASSPPGGPRETQYF	TGTGCCAGCTCACCACCGGGAGGGCCGAGAGAGACCCAGTACTTC
TRBV12-3/TRBV12-4	NA	TRBD2	TRBJ2-3	CASSLRGTSNTDTQYF	TGTGCCAGCTCCCTGCGAGGGACTAGCAACACAGATACGCAGTATTTT
TRBV11-2	NA	TRBD2	TRBJ2-3	CASSLLASGGALTDTQYF	TGTGCCAGCAGCTTATTGGCTAGCGGGGGAGCCCTCACAGATACGCAGTATTTT
TRBV5-4	few	NA	TRBJ2-2	CASRSAGTGELFF	TGTGCCAGCAGATCAGCAGGGACCGGGGAGCTGTTTTTT
TRBV6-5	NA	TRBD2	TRBJ2-3	CASSYSGGGSDTQYF	TGTGCCAGCAGTTACTCTGGCGGGGGGTCAGATACGCAGTATTTT
TRBV4-1	few	NA	TRBJ1-6	CASRPLGGSNSPLHF	TGCGCCAGCAGACCCCTAGGGGGATCTAATTCACCCCTCCACTTT
TRBV5-1	NA	TRBD1	TRBJ2-7	CASSLDRGQNYEQYF	TGCGCCAGCAGCTTAGACAGGGGGCAAAACTACGAGCAGTACTTC
TRBV25-1	few	NA	TRBJ2-1	CASTEASLSANEQFF	TGTGCCAGCACGGAGGCCTCTCTATCGGCCAATGAGCAGTTCTTC
TRBV29-1	few	NA	TRBJ2-3	CSGGSKSADTQYF	TGCAGCGGCGGCTCGAAGAGCGCAGATACGCAGTATTTT
TRBV7-9	NA	TRBD1	TRBJ1-2	CASSLWDRPYGYTF	TGTGCCAGCAGCTTATGGGACAGGCCCTATGGCTACACCTTC
TRBV7-2	few	TRBD2	TRBJ2-3	CASSLVLRGGGDTQYF	TGTGCCAGCAGCCTAGTCCTGCGGGGGGGAGGGGATACGCAGTATTTT
TRBV7-2	NA	NA	TRBJ1-2	CASSLSAPLYGYTF	TGTGCCAGCAGCTTATCAGCCCCCCTCTATGGCTACACCTTC